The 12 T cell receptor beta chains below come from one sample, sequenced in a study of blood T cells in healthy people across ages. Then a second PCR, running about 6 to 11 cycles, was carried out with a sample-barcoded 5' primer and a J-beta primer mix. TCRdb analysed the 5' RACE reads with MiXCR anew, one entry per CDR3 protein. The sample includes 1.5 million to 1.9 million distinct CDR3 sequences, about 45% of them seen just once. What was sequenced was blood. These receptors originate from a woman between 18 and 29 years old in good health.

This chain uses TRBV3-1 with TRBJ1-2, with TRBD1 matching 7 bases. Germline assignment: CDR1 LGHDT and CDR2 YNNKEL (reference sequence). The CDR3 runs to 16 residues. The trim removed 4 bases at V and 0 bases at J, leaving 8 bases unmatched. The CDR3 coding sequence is TGTGCCAGCAGCCCTGCAGGGGGGCCTTCTAACTATGGCTACACCTTC. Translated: CASSPAGGPSNYGYTF.

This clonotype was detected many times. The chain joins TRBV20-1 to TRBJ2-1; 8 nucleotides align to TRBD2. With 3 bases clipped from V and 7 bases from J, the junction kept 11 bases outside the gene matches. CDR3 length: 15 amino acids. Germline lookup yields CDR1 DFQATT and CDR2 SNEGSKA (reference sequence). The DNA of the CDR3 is TGCAGTGCTAGTCCCCCCGGGACTAGTGGTAATGAGCAGTTCTTC. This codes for CSASPPGTSGNEQFF.

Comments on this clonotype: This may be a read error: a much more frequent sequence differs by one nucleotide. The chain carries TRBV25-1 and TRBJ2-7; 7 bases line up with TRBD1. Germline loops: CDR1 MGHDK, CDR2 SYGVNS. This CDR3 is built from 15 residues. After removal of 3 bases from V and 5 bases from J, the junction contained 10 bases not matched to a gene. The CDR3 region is CASSDPRTGFHEQYF. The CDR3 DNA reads TGTGCCAGCAGTGATCCTCGGACAGGTTTCCACGAGCAGTACTTC.

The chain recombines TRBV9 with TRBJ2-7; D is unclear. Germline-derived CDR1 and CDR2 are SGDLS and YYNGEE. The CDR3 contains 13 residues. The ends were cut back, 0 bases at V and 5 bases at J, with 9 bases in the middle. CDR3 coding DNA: TGTGCCAGCAGCGTAGGCAGTCTGAACGAGCAGTACTTC. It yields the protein CASSVGSLNEQYF.

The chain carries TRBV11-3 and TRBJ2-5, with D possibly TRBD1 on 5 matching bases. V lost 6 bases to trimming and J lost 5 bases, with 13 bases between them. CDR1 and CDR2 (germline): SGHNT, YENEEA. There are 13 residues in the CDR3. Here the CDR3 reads CASSSDTGETQYF. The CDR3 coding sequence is TGTGCCAGCAGTTCGGACACCGGGGAGACCCAGTACTTC.

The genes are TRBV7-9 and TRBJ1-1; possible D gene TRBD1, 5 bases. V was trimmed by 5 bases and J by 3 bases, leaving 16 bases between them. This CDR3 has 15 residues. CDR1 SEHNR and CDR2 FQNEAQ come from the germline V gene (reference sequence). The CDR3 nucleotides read TGTGCCAGCAGCCCTGCGGGGACCGGGGACACTGAAGCTTTCTTT. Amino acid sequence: CASSPAGTGDTEAFF.

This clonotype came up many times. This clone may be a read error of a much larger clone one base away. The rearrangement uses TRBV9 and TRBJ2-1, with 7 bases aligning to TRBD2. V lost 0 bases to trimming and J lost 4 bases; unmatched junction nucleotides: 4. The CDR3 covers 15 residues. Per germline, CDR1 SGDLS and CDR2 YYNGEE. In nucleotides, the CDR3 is TGTGCCAGCAGCGTAGACGGAGCGGGGTACAATGAGCAGTTCTTC. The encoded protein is CASSVDGAGYNEQFF.

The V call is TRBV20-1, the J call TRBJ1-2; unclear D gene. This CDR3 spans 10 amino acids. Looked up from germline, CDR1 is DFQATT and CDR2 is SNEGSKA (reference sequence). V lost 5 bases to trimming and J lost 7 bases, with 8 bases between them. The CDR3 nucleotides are TGCAGTGCTCCAAACAGTGGCTACACCTTC. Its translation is CSAPNSGYTF.

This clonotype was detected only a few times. Here the CDR3 DNA reads TGTGCCAGCAGCCCCTCCCCGGGACAGGGGGCTTATGAGCAGTTCTTC. Its translation: CASSPSPGQGAYEQFF. V and J are TRBV4-2 and TRBJ2-1; 12 bases agree with TRBD1. Per germline, CDR1 LGHNA and CDR2 YNFKEQ. J gave up 8 bases and V 4 bases, and 9 bases lay outside the gene matches. CDR3 size: 16 residues.

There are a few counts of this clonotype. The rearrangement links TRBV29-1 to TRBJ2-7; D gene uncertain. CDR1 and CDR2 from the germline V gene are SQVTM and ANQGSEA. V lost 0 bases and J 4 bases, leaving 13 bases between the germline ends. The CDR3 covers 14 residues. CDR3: CSVEDPWQPYEQYF. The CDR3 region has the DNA TGCAGCGTTGAAGATCCGTGGCAGCCTTACGAGCAGTACTTC.

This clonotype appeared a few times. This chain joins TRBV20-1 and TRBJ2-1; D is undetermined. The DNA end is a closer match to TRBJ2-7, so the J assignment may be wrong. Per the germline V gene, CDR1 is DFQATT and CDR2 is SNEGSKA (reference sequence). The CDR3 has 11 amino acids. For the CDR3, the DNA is TGCAGTGCTAGCCCCTACAATGAGCAGTACTTC. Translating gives CSASPYNEQYF.

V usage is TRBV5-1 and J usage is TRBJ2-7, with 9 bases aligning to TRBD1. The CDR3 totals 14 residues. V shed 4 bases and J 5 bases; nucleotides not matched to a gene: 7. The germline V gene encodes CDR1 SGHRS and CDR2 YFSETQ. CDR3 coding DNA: TGCGCCAGCAGCCCGGGGACAGGGTACGACGAGCAGTACTTC. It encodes CASSPGTGYDEQYF.